A single sample gave rise to the 23 T cell receptor beta chains below, sequenced in a study of blood T cell repertoires in COVID-19. This table comes from immunoSEQ multiplex PCR, and its TCRdb copy is limited to in-frame clones, with some not included. The table records roughly 100,000 clones, about 89% of them present only once. Input material: peripheral blood. The receptor source for this set is a human donor in a cohort sampled during active COVID-19.

The chain recombines TRBV11-3 with TRBJ2-1; TRBD2 aligns across 13 bases. This CDR3 comprises 15 residues. Germline CDR1 reads SGHNT; CDR2 reads YENEEA. Unmatched junction bases numbered 6, after V lost 5 bases and J lost 8 bases. The CDR3 sequence: CASSPRTSGRHEQFF. The CDR3 DNA reads as TGTGCCAGCAGCCCTCGGACTAGCGGGAGACATGAGCAGTTCTTC.

The rearrangement joins TRBV19 to TRBJ2-7; 9 nucleotides align to TRBD2. CDR1 and CDR2 (germline): LNHDA, SQIVND (reference sequence). Trimming removed 4 bases from V and 4 bases from J; junction bases left unmatched: 2. The CDR3 extends over 13 amino acids. The CDR3 region has the DNA TGTGCCAGTAGTAATAGCGGGAGTTACGAGCAGTACTTC. Protein sequence: CASSNSGSYEQYF.

This clone was counted only a few times. The chain links TRBV7-8 to TRBJ2-1; D unclear. V lost 5 bases to trimming and J lost 5 bases, with 10 bases between them. CDR3 length: 13 residues. The germline CDR1 and CDR2 sequences are SGHVS and FQNEAQ. This chain's CDR3 is CASSPSNNNEQFF. CDR3 in DNA: TGTGCCAGCAGCCCCTCCAACAACAATGAGCAGTTCTTC. The full variable domain, completed using reference TRBV7-8 and TRBJ2-1, is GAGVSQSPRYKVAKRGQDVALRCDPISGHVSLFWYQQALGQGPEFLTYFQNEAQLDKSGLPSDRFFAERPEGSVSTLKIQRTQQEDSAVYLCASSPSNNNEQFFGPGTRLTVL.

This clone was counted a single time. V gene TRBV7-7 combines with J gene TRBJ2-5; D may be TRBD2 (5 bases). Trimming removed 3 bases from V and 4 bases from J, with 15 bases in between. CDR1 SSHAT and CDR2 FNYEAQ come from the germline V gene (reference sequence). The CDR3 has 15 residues. The CDR3 sequence: CASSFWAGEGETQYF. The CDR3 DNA reads as TGTGCCAGCAGCTTTTGGGCGGGCGAGGGAGAGACCCAGTACTTC.

The chain has TRBV6-2 or TRBV6-3 and TRBJ1-1, with D uncertain. Germline values: CDR1 MNHEY, CDR2 SVGEGT. The V end lost 6 bases, the J end lost 4 bases, and 15 bases lay between the germline ends. The CDR3 consists of 14 residues. CDR3 sequence reads: CASSSLAGVTEAFF. The CDR3 DNA follows: TGTGCCAGCAGCTCATTGGCCGGAGTCACTGAAGCTTTCTTT.

The chain recombines TRBV4-3 with TRBJ1-5, with D perhaps TRBD1 (6 bases). V lost 2 bases and J lost 3, with 11 bases in between. CDR1 and CDR2 (germline): LGHNA, YSLEER. There are 15 residues in the CDR3. CDR3 DNA sequence: TGCGCCAGCAGCCAAACGACAGGCCCCAATCAGCCCCAGCATTTT. Amino acid sequence: CASSQTTGPNQPQHF.

The rearrangement links TRBV12-3 or TRBV12-4 to TRBJ2-5; D is possibly TRBD1 (5 bases). The CDR3 runs to 13 residues. The V end was cut by 4 bases, the J end by 4 bases, with 10 bases between. In DNA, the CDR3 is TGTGCCAGCAGTTATTTCCAGGGAGAGACCCAGTACTTC. Its protein product is CASSYFQGETQYF.

The J gene is TRBJ2-7, the V gene TRBV5-1; 11 bases align to TRBD2. CDR1 is SGHRS and CDR2 is YFSETQ in the germline V gene. Losses at the gene ends were 3 bases for V and 5 bases for J; bases not matched to a gene: 4. The CDR3 contains 14 residues. The CDR3 sequence is CASSSVAGGHEQYF. Here the CDR3 DNA reads TGCGCCAGCAGCTCCGTAGCGGGAGGGCACGAGCAGTACTTC.

The gene calls are TRBV4-1 and TRBJ1-4; tentatively, D is TRBD1 (6 bases). Trimming pared 4 bases from V and 0 bases from J, leaving 21 bases between. The CDR3 consists of 19 residues. Per germline, CDR1 MGHRA and CDR2 YSYEKL. CDR3 amino acids: CASSRQSITGLATNEKLFF. The CDR3 DNA is TGCGCCAGCAGCCGTCAATCGATAACAGGGCTTGCAACTAATGAAAAACTGTTTTTT.

The chain combines TRBV14 with TRBJ2-7, with a tentative D call TRBD2 (5 bases). CDR1 SGHDN and CDR2 FVKESK come from the germline V gene. V was shortened by 4 bases and J by 6 bases, with 19 bases between the two germline ends. This CDR3 has 15 amino acids. The CDR3 DNA reads TGTGCCAGCAGCCCGTTAGATATTCGGGGTCGCGAGCAGTACTTC. Encoded protein: CASSPLDIRGREQYF.

V usage is TRBV6-5 and J usage is TRBJ2-6; D gene ambiguous. Germline V gene data show CDR1 as MNHEY and CDR2 as SVGAGI. V was pared by 0 bases and J by 2 bases, with 5 bases between. This CDR3 comprises 15 residues. The CDR3 is CASSYSNPGANVLTF. The CDR3 DNA reads as TGTGCCAGCAGTTACTCCAATCCTGGGGCCAACGTCCTGACTTTC.

This clone was recorded once. V gene TRBV7-8 combines with J gene TRBJ1-2; 10 positions match TRBD1. The CDR3 sequence is 15 residues long. The ends lost 6 bases at V and 4 bases at J; junction bases unmatched: 8. The germline CDR1 and CDR2 sequences are SGHVS and FQNEAQ. CDR3 bases: TGTGCCAGCAGTCGACAGACAGGGGGCTTCTATGGCTACACCTTC. This translates into CASSRQTGGFYGYTF.

The rearrangement uses TRBV24-1 and TRBJ1-2; 7 bases map to TRBD1. With 3 bases clipped from V and 6 bases from J, the junction kept 6 bases outside the gene matches. There are 14 residues in the CDR3. Looked up from germline, CDR1 is KGHDR and CDR2 is SFDVKD. The CDR3 region is CATSDPGQRHGYTF. The CDR3 DNA reads as TGTGCCACCAGTGATCCGGGACAGAGGCATGGCTACACCTTC.

The V and J genes are TRBV19 and TRBJ2-6, with TRBD1 matching 8 bases. CDR1 and CDR2 (germline): LNHDA, SQIVND (reference sequence). This CDR3 is built from 15 residues. Trimming at V came to 3 bases and at J to 8 bases, leaving 6 bases not matched to a gene. CDR3 DNA sequence: TGTGCCAGTAGTATGCGAGGACAGGGAACCAACGTCCTGACTTTC. Protein product: CASSMRGQGTNVLTF.

This chain connects TRBV6-1 to TRBJ2-7, with TRBD1 matching 8 bases. The trim removed 2 bases at V and 2 bases at J, leaving 2 bases unmatched. CDR3 size: 14 residues. Per germline, CDR1 MNHNS and CDR2 SASEGT. The CDR3 DNA is TGTGCCAGCAGTGAATACAGGGGGGCCTACGAGCAGTACTTC. This gives the protein CASSEYRGAYEQYF.

The chain couples TRBV28 to TRBJ2-1, with unresolved D. Germline assignment: CDR1 MDHEN and CDR2 SYDVKM. CDR3 length: 11 residues. Trimming stripped 5 bases from V and 4 bases from J, with 3 bases between. This CDR3 reads CASSPYNEQFF. For the CDR3, the DNA is TGTGCCAGCAGTCCGTACAATGAGCAGTTCTTC.

This chain joins TRBV7-6 and TRBJ2-1, with a tentative D call TRBD2 (5 bases). Germline-derived CDR1 and CDR2 are SGHVS and FNYEAQ. CDR3 length: 16 amino acids. Trimming took 1 base from V and 0 from J, leaving 10 bases between them. This chain's CDR3 is CASSLVTTYSYNEQFF. CDR3 in DNA: TGTGCCAGCAGCTTAGTGACTACTTACTCCTACAATGAGCAGTTCTTC.

This sequence joins TRBV19 and TRBJ1-2; TRBD1 might be the D (6 bases). CDR1 and CDR2 (germline): LNHDA, SQIVND (reference sequence). CDR3 length equals 15 residues. Trimming stripped 5 bases from V and 0 bases from J, with 13 bases between. CDR3 sequence (DNA): TGTGCCAGTAGTGGACAGCTCAAAGCTAACTATGGCTACACCTTC. Encoded protein: CASSGQLKANYGYTF. Together with reference TRBV19 and TRBJ1-2, the CDR3 gives the full variable domain: DGGITQSPKYLFRKEGQNVTLSCEQNLNHDAMYWYRQDPGQGLRLIYYSQIVNDFQKGDIAEGYSVSREKKESFPLTVTSAQKNPTAFYLCASSGQLKANYGYTFGSGTRLTVV.

This clone has just one count. The rearrangement joins TRBV19 to TRBJ2-2, with 7 bases identical to TRBD2. Germline V CDR1 and CDR2: LNHDA, SQIVND (reference sequence). The CDR3 extends over 11 amino acids. With 11 bases clipped from V and 7 bases from J, the junction kept 4 bases outside the gene matches. In DNA, the CDR3 is TGTGCCGGGGGGGAGGTCGGGGAGCTGTTTTTT. It codes for CAGGEVGELFF.

The J gene is TRBJ1-2, the V gene TRBV18; 9 bases align to TRBD1. Germline V gene lookup returns CDR1 KGHSH and CDR2 LQKENI. The CDR3 extends over 16 amino acids. Losses at the gene ends were 1 base for V and 7 bases for J; bases not matched to a gene: 10. The CDR3 is CASSPLNTGGAAGYTF. The CDR3 coding sequence is TGTGCCAGCTCACCACTAAATACAGGGGGCGCGGCTGGCTACACCTTC.

This chain uses TRBV19 with TRBJ2-1; 9 bases line up with TRBD2. CDR3 length: 17 residues. Germline loops: CDR1 LNHDA, CDR2 SQIVND (reference sequence). V lost 5 bases, J lost 5 bases, and 13 bases stayed unmatched. In DNA form, the CDR3 reads TGTGCCAGTAGTTCGTGGGGGCTAGCGGGGATCAACAATGAGCAGTTCTTC. Translating gives CASSSWGLAGINNEQFF. Full variable domain (outside the CDR3, taken from reference TRBV19 and TRBJ2-1): DGGITQSPKYLFRKEGQNVTLSCEQNLNHDAMYWYRQDPGQGLRLIYYSQIVNDFQKGDIAEGYSVSREKKESFPLTVTSAQKNPTAFYLCASSSWGLAGINNEQFFGPGTRLTVL.

This clone was recorded once. It is unclear where the CDR3 begins or ends on the DNA, so no DNA is shown, and the CDR3 is as TCRdb lists it. The rearrangement links TRBV29-1 to TRBJ1-2. The germline V gene encodes CDR1 SQVTM and CDR2 ANQGSEA. The CDR3 is 14 amino acids in total, end residues counted. CDR3 sequence reads: CSVEVGRGTYILAF.

The V gene is TRBV24-1, the J gene TRBJ2-3; the match to TRBD2 covers 11 bases. Germline V gives CDR1 KGHDR, CDR2 SFDVKD. With V trimmed by 7 bases and J by 3 bases, 8 bases remained unmatched. The CDR3 has 16 amino acids. CDR3 sequence reads: CATSITTSGKTDTQYF. As DNA, the CDR3 is TGTGCCACCAGCATAACGACTAGCGGGAAGACAGATACGCAGTATTTT.